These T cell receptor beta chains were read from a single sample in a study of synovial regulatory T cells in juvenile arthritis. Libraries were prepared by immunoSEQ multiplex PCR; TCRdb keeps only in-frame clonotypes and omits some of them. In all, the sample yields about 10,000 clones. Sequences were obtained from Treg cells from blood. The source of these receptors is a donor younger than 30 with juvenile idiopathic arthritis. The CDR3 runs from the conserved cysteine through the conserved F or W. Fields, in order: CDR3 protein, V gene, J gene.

CDR3 protein: CASSYSGSSYEQYF
V gene: TRBV6-6
J gene: TRBJ2-7

CDR3 protein: CASSVRQGRSEAFF
V gene: TRBV6-1
J gene: TRBJ1-1

CDR3 protein: CASSELDPVGGYTF
V gene: TRBV6-1
J gene: TRBJ1-2

CDR3 protein: CASSVDRGRAGELFF
V gene: TRBV25-1
J gene: TRBJ2-2

CDR3 protein: CASSIWASQPQHF
V gene: TRBV19
J gene: TRBJ1-5

CDR3 protein: CASSSGVGNEKLFF
V gene: TRBV7-9
J gene: TRBJ1-4

CDR3 protein: CASSEVARAGSPLHF
V gene: TRBV2
J gene: TRBJ1-6

CDR3 protein: CASSQDRNEQFF
V gene: TRBV4-1
J gene: TRBJ2-1

CDR3 protein: CASSLVAGEGGIGQYF
V gene: TRBV7-8
J gene: TRBJ2-3

CDR3 protein: CASRRGWGNEQFF
V gene: TRBV4-1
J gene: TRBJ2-1

CDR3 protein: CASSQDRSSGRADTQYF
V gene: TRBV4-1
J gene: TRBJ2-3

CDR3 protein: CASGIGATAGIETQYF
V gene: TRBV12-5
J gene: TRBJ2-5

CDR3 protein: CASSPSAGPAGNTIYF
V gene: TRBV10-2
J gene: TRBJ1-3

CDR3 protein: CASSIVPDRVYGYTF
V gene: TRBV19
J gene: TRBJ1-2

CDR3 protein: CASSAQQGPYEQYF
V gene: TRBV6-1
J gene: TRBJ2-7

CDR3 protein: CASLLAGGVNEQFF
V gene: TRBV12-5
J gene: TRBJ2-1

CDR3 protein: CASSSTGTSLSEQYF
V gene: TRBV11-2
J gene: TRBJ2-7

CDR3 protein: CASSPPIGTSDEAFF
V gene: TRBV18
J gene: TRBJ1-1

CDR3 protein: CASSRLAGDPEQYF
V gene: TRBV4-2
J gene: TRBJ2-7

CDR3 protein: CASSEVPVLKQYF
V gene: TRBV2
J gene: TRBJ2-7

CDR3 protein: CASSQVGRVSTEAFF
V gene: TRBV4-1
J gene: TRBJ1-1

CDR3 protein: CASSQVISPAAGELFF
V gene: TRBV4-1
J gene: TRBJ2-2

CDR3 protein: CASSLEPINYGYTF
V gene: TRBV7-8
J gene: TRBJ1-2

CDR3 protein: CASSGTSRTGGGGYTF
V gene: TRBV6-1
J gene: TRBJ1-2

CDR3 protein: CAISEVRYGYTF
V gene: TRBV10-3
J gene: TRBJ1-2

CDR3 protein: CASSSSAQSSYEQYF
V gene: TRBV7-8
J gene: TRBJ2-7

CDR3 protein: CASGLVVGTNVGPQHF
V gene: TRBV12-5
J gene: TRBJ1-5

CDR3 protein: CASSPRGGSGGNTIYF
V gene: TRBV11-2
J gene: TRBJ1-3

CDR3 protein: CASSNTGVQPQHF
V gene: TRBV5-6
J gene: TRBJ1-5

CDR3 protein: CASSLSQAAGQETQYF
V gene: TRBV7-8
J gene: TRBJ2-5

CDR3 protein: CASSLSLRQLNTEAFF
V gene: TRBV5-6
J gene: TRBJ1-1

CDR3 protein: CSAEMKGELFF
V gene: TRBV20-1
J gene: TRBJ2-2

CDR3 protein: CASSKYRGPNEKLFF
V gene: TRBV6-1
J gene: TRBJ1-4

CDR3 protein: CASSQVYRGSYEQYF
V gene: TRBV4-1
J gene: TRBJ2-7

CDR3 protein: CASSLGGLYTF
V gene: TRBV5-1
J gene: TRBJ1-2

CDR3 protein: CASTRTGGGGYTF
V gene: TRBV6-1
J gene: TRBJ1-2

CDR3 protein: CASSRAGLSDSNQPQHF
V gene: TRBV7-8
J gene: TRBJ1-5

CDR3 protein: CASSSSPLQGEAFF
V gene: TRBV11-2
J gene: TRBJ1-1

CDR3 protein: CASSSRTGETGELFF
V gene: TRBV7-2
J gene: TRBJ2-2

CDR3 protein: CASSQGQGAFPYEQYF
V gene: TRBV4-1
J gene: TRBJ2-7

CDR3 protein: CAISDREGRASNQPQHF
V gene: TRBV10-3
J gene: TRBJ1-5

CDR3 protein: CASRLAGLTDTQYF
V gene: TRBV19
J gene: TRBJ2-3

CDR3 protein: CASSGKGGRHTEAFF
V gene: TRBV19
J gene: TRBJ1-1

CDR3 protein: CASSATGARNTIYF
V gene: TRBV5-6
J gene: TRBJ1-3

CDR3 protein: CARVSGCTVGEKLFF
V gene: TRBV27
J gene: TRBJ1-4

CDR3 protein: CAISVLAGEDEQFF
V gene: TRBV10-3
J gene: TRBJ2-1

CDR3 protein: CSAALQDGYTF
V gene: TRBV20-1
J gene: TRBJ1-2

CDR3 protein: CASSFTGALYGYTF
V gene: TRBV27
J gene: TRBJ1-2

CDR3 protein: CASSPPGPAGNIQYF
V gene: TRBV18
J gene: TRBJ2-4

CDR3 protein: CAITTSGTRNTEAFF
V gene: TRBV10-3
J gene: TRBJ1-1